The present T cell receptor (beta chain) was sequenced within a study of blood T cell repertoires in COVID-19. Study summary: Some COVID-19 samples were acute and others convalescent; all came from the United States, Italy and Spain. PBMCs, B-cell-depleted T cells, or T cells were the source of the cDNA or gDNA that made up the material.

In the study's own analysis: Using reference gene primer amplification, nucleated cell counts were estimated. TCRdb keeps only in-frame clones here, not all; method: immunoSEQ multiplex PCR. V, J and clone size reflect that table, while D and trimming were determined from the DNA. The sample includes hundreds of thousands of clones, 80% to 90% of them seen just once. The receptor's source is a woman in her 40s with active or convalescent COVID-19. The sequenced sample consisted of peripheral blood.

The DNA for the CDR3 is TGTGCCAGCAGCGTATCCCCTGGCGGGGATTCCTACGAGCAGTACTTC. It specifies CASSVSPGGDSYEQYF. This rearrangement joins TRBV9 to TRBJ2-7; D perhaps matches TRBD2 (6 bases). Germline V CDR1 and CDR2: SGDLS, YYNGEE. Trimming stripped 1 base from V and 1 base from J, with 15 bases between. The CDR3 has 16 residues.